Sequencing of this T cell receptor (beta chain) was carried out in a study of CD8 T cells in ankylosing spondylitis (dated by TCRdb to about 2017). Notes on the research overall: The study set out to find disease-linked TCR variants by profiling T cell receptor beta repertoires in ankylosing spondylitis patients and healthy donors. The full study cohort comprised 25 ankylosing spondylitis patients and some 100 healthy donors. Samples of peripheral blood were taken, and for ankylosing spondylitis patients, synovial fluid was collected as well.

Sequencing relied on an Illumina HiSeq 2500. Quantitative 5'-RACE with molecular barcodes was the method used to prepare the TCR beta libraries. Regarding the original processing steps: To identify disease-linked TCR variants, a new computational method was used, one built on a probabilistic model of VDJ rearrangement. Using fastp at Q25 and MiXCR, TCRdb reprocessed the public reads and kept productive beta chains. Every distinct CDR3 protein forms one entry, paired with its most common genes and DNA. The V and J calls were determined by TCRdb, not by the authors. This sample holds about 330,000 distinct CDR3 sequences; roughly 8% were observed only once. Roughly 15% of the sample belongs to the ten largest clones. In the case of this clonotype: Which antigen it targets is not known. There are no base qualities to consult, and no much larger clone falls within one base.

The research as a whole found: The disease-linked clones were reported to be significantly enriched in matched synovial fluid samples from ankylosing spondylitis patients. The disease-linked clones had a CD8+ phenotype and were found at relatively low frequencies in peripheral blood. Blood from ankylosing spondylitis patients appeared to be characterized by a TCR beta motif composed of 7 to 9 highly homologous amino acid variants. Some TCR beta motif variants had previously been reported in synovial fluid and blood of reactive arthritis patients, which suggested common disease-initiation mechanisms.

Input material: blood, either unsorted or a sorted T cell fraction (not recorded which). This sequence was found in a male donor with ankylosing spondylitis.

The bases read TGCAGTGCTAATCCGGGGGACGGGCCAGACAATGAGCAGTTCTTC. This encodes CSANPGDGPDNEQFF. The chain links TRBV20-1 with TRBJ2-1; perhaps TRBD2 is the D gene, with 6 bases matching. From its cysteine to its phenylalanine, the CDR3 spans 15 amino acids. Only the CDR3 DNA is retained, 45 bases long and in frame from the first base. The germline V gene (reference sequence) specifies DFQATT as CDR1 and SNEGSKA as CDR2. Trimming costs V 4 bases and J 5 bases, and their ends lie 18 bases apart.